These T cell receptor beta chains were read from a single sample in a study of shared clonotypes between healthy human individuals. The protocol was immunoSEQ multiplex PCR, while the TCRdb copy is restricted to in-frame clones and leaves out a portion. The sample comprises 2 million to 3 million clones, 80% to 95% of which are singletons, and more than 0.35% rests with the top ten. Sequencing used naive CD4+ T cells from PBMCs. The receptor set was obtained from a man aged 18-30 years in good health. Some clones in this sample may be carry-over from other donors' samples. CDR3s include the opening cysteine and the closing phenylalanine or tryptophan. D genes are given only for firm matches. Clone size is shown for a subset of rows, as once, few, many or a class of expanded clone.

abundance,d_gene,v_gene,j_gene,CDR3nt,CDR3aa
once,-,TRBV4-2,TRBJ2-7,TGTGCCAGCAGCCAAGAGGTAGCGATACCAACCTACGAGCAGTACTTC,CASSQEVAIPTYEQYF
-,TRBD1,TRBV7-9,TRBJ1-1,TGTGCCAGCCTCCAACAGACAGGGACGCAGGAAGCTTTCTTT,CASLQQTGTQEAFF
-,-,TRBV19,TRBJ2-2,TGTGCCAGTAGCTCACAGATCTCGGTGGGGACCGGGGAGCTGTTTTTT,CASSSQISVGTGELFF
-,TRBD1,TRBV10-3,TRBJ2-1,TGTGCCATCAGTAGACAGGGGGCAGATGAGCAGTTCTTC,CAISRQGADEQFF
-,TRBD2,TRBV10-3,TRBJ2-1,TGTGCCATCAGTGAGTCACTAGCGGGAGGGGGGTCGAATGAGCAGTTCTTC,CAISESLAGGGSNEQFF
-,TRBD2,TRBV9,TRBJ2-5,TGTGCCAGCAGCGCCCTACCTCTAGCGGGAGAAGAGACCCAGTACTTC,CASSALPLAGEETQYF
-,TRBD2,TRBV5-4,TRBJ2-7,TGTGCCAGCAGCCAGGGCGGGGGAGCGTACGAGCAGTACTTC,CASSQGGGAYEQYF
-,-,TRBV6-1,TRBJ1-5,TGTGCCAGCGACCGGGATACCAATCAGCCCCAGCATTTT,CASDRDTNQPQHF
once,TRBD1,TRBV10-1,TRBJ2-7,TGCGCCAGCAGCGGACAGGGTATCAACGAGCAGTACTTC,CASSGQGINEQYF
-,-,TRBV2,TRBJ2-7,TGTGCCAGCAGTGAAGAGATCTACGAGCAGTACTTC,CASSEEIYEQYF
-,-,TRBV10-3,TRBJ2-7,TGTGCCATCAGCGAGGCCGCGGGGGAGCAGTACTTC,CAISEAAGEQYF
-,-,TRBV7-8,TRBJ1-5,TGTGCCAGCGGGCCGCTGGAGGATCCCCAGCATTTT,CASGPLEDPQHF
-,TRBD1,TRBV7-2,TRBJ2-1,TGTGCCAGCAGCTCTCGACAGGGGGGAGGCTCCTACAATGAGCAGTTCTTC,CASSSRQGGGSYNEQFF
-,-,TRBV15,TRBJ2-4,TGTGCCACCAGCAGAGAGGGGGGGCGGGTAGCCAAAAACATTCAGTACTTC,CATSREGGRVAKNIQYF
-,TRBD2,TRBV30,TRBJ2-1,TGTGCCTGTGCCTCGCAGTTACTAGCGGGAGCCAATGAGCAGTTCTTC,CACASQLLAGANEQFF
-,-,TRBV5-4,TRBJ1-1,TGTGCCAGCAGCCTAACGGGGGGCACTGAAGCTTTCTTT,CASSLTGGTEAFF
-,-,TRBV5-4,TRBJ2-7,TGTGCCAGCAGCTTGAGGGGCGAGCAGTACTTC,CASSLRGEQYF
-,TRBD1,TRBV6-1,TRBJ1-1,TGTGCCAGCAGTGGGGGTCGGGACAGGGTCACTGAAGCTTTCTTT,CASSGGRDRVTEAFF
-,-,TRBV6-4,TRBJ1-3,TGTGCCAGCAGTGACGGGCCCGAAAACACCATATATTTT,CASSDGPENTIYF
-,TRBD1,TRBV6-6,TRBJ1-5,TGTGCCAGCAGTCCCCAGACAGGGAGTCAGCCCCAGCATTTT,CASSPQTGSQPQHF
-,-,TRBV6-1,TRBJ2-5,TGTGCCAGCACCGTAGGGGGTCGGGAGACCCAGTACTTC,CASTVGGRETQYF
-,TRBD1,TRBV30,TRBJ2-7,TGTGCCTGGAGGCGACAGGGGGCCTACGAGCAGTACTTC,CAWRRQGAYEQYF
-,-,TRBV5-4,TRBJ1-4,TGTGCCAGCAGCTTGTCCCCGGGCGTGGGTGAAAAACTGTTTTTT,CASSLSPGVGEKLFF
-,-,TRBV6-5,TRBJ1-2,TGTGCCAGCAGTCCCCAGGGGAGAGGCTACACCTTC,CASSPQGRGYTF
-,-,TRBV19,TRBJ2-3,TGTGCCAGTAGTCGCTTAGGCGACCGAGGGAGTCCCACAGATACGCAGTATTTT,CASSRLGDRGSPTDTQYF
-,TRBD1,TRBV18,TRBJ1-2,TGTGCCAGCTCACTCGACAGGGGGGTCTATGGCTACACCTTC,CASSLDRGVYGYTF
-,TRBD1,TRBV7-2,TRBJ1-1,TGTGCCAGCAGCCGACGGGTAACAGGGGTGAACACTGAAGCTTTCTTT,CASSRRVTGVNTEAFF
few,-,TRBV30,TRBJ1-1,TGTGCCTGGAGGCAACTATCTGAAGCTTTCTTT,CAWRQLSEAFF
-,TRBD2,TRBV4-2,TRBJ2-5,TGTGCCAGCAGCCAATCCTTTACTAGCGGGAGGGCCGATTCCGGGACCCAGTACTTC,CASSQSFTSGRADSGTQYF
-,TRBD2,TRBV27,TRBJ2-3,TGTGCCAGCAGCAGACTAGCGGGAGGAGGCATTAGCACAGATACGCAGTATTTT,CASSRLAGGGISTDTQYF
-,-,TRBV4-2,TRBJ2-5,TGTGCCAGCAGCCAAGGGTTTAGCGGTGGACAAGAGACCCAGTACTTC,CASSQGFSGGQETQYF
once,-,TRBV11-2,TRBJ1-4,TGTGCCAGCAGCTTTGGGGGTTGGGTTGGTGAAAAACTGTTTTTT,CASSFGGWVGEKLFF
-,-,TRBV16,TRBJ1-1,TGTGCCAGCAGTGATAGTGGGGTTGGAGCTTTCTTT,CASSDSGVGAFF
-,TRBD2,TRBV28,TRBJ2-7,TGTGCCAGCAGTCTTAGCGGGACCGCTCGGGACGAGCAGTACTTC,CASSLSGTARDEQYF
-,-,TRBV5-1,TRBJ1-4,TGCGCCAGCAGCTTGTTCTTGTCTGATGAAAAACTGTTTTTT,CASSLFLSDEKLFF
-,-,TRBV27,TRBJ2-6,TGTGCCAGCAGTTTAGTCGGCGGCCACTCTGGGGCCAACGTCCTGACTTTC,CASSLVGGHSGANVLTF
-,TRBD1,TRBV9,TRBJ1-1,TGTGCCAGCAGCGCTGACCCGGGACAGGGGTTGGAAGCTTTCTTT,CASSADPGQGLEAFF
-,-,TRBV11-2,TRBJ2-3,TGTGCCAGCAGCTTAAATCCCCGGGACTCGGGCACAGATACGCAGTATTTT,CASSLNPRDSGTDTQYF
-,TRBD2,TRBV7-9,TRBJ2-5,TGTGCCAGCAGCTTATTAGCGGGAGGGTTGGAGACCCAGTACTTC,CASSLLAGGLETQYF
-,TRBD1,TRBV4-1,TRBJ2-7,TGCGCCAGCAGCCAAGCATATGGACAGGTCTTAGGCGAGCAGTACTTC,CASSQAYGQVLGEQYF
-,-,TRBV10-2,TRBJ1-5,TGCGCCAGCAGGGAAAACACAAATCAGCCCCAGCATTTT,CASRENTNQPQHF
once,TRBD2,TRBV28,TRBJ2-1,TGTGCCAGCAGTTCCCCCACAACTGGAGCGGGAGGGCCGAGCTCCTACAATGAGCAGTTCTTC,CASSSPTTGAGGPSSYNEQFF
-,-,TRBV27,TRBJ2-7,TGTGCCAGCACCCTGGAGGGGACTGGCTCCTACGAGCAGTACTTC,CASTLEGTGSYEQYF
-,-,TRBV2,TRBJ1-5,TGTGCCAGCAGTCCCCAGGTTAGCAATCAGCCCCAGCATTTT,CASSPQVSNQPQHF
-,-,TRBV16,TRBJ1-2,TGTGCCAGCAGCCGGGAGACTCCCGGTGGCTACACCTTC,CASSRETPGGYTF
once,TRBD2,TRBV14,TRBJ2-1,TGTGCCAGCAGCCAGCTGGGACTAGCCTACAATGAGCAGTTCTTC,CASSQLGLAYNEQFF
-,TRBD2,TRBV5-1,TRBJ2-3,TGCGCCAGCAGCTTGCGAGCGGGAGGGGCAGATACGCAGTATTTT,CASSLRAGGADTQYF
-,-,TRBV5-1,TRBJ1-1,TGCGCCAGCAGCTTATTACGACCAGGGTTGGGGACTGAAGCTTTCTTT,CASSLLRPGLGTEAFF
-,TRBD2,TRBV6-5,TRBJ2-1,TGTGCCAGCAGTTACAGGCGGGAGGCGACCTACAATGAGCAGTTCTTC,CASSYRREATYNEQFF
-,TRBD1,TRBV18,TRBJ1-2,TGTGCCAGCTCGGGACAGGGTGGCGGCTACACCTTC,CASSGQGGGYTF